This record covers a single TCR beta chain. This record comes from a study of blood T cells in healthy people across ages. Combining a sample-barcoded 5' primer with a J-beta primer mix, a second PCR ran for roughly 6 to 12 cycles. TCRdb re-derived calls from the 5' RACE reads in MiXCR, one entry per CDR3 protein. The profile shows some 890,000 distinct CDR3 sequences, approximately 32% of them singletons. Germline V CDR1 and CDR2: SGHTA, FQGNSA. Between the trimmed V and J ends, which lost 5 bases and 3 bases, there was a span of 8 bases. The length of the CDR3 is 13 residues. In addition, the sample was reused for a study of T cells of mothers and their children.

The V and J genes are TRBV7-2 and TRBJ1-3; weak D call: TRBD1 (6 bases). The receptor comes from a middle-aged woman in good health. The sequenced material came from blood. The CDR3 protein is CASSADSGNTIYF. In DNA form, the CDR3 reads TGTGCCAGCAGCGCGGACAGTGGAAACACCATATATTTT.